This entry lists 29 T cell receptor beta chains sequenced from one sample in a study of T cells in localized non-small cell lung cancer. TCRdb keeps only in-frame clones here, not all; method: immunoSEQ multiplex PCR. The sample has tens of thousands of clones, about 90% seen once. The sequencing used peripheral blood, collected before any cancer treatment. The receptors were sampled from a woman aged 40 to 75 with stage I lung adenocarcinoma.

The V call is TRBV11-3, the J call TRBJ2-3; TRBD2 matches at 9 bases. The CDR3 has 14 residues. V lost 5 bases, J lost 4 bases, and 4 bases stayed unmatched. From germline, CDR1 is SGHNT and CDR2 YENEEA. The chain's CDR3 is CASSLAGWADTQYF. The CDR3 DNA reads as TGTGCCAGCAGCCTAGCGGGGTGGGCAGATACGCAGTATTTT.

V and J are TRBV14 and TRBJ1-2; weak D call: TRBD1 (5 bases). Germline loops: CDR1 SGHDN, CDR2 FVKESK. The CDR3 totals 14 residues. Trimming took 0 bases from V and 4 from J, leaving 9 bases between them. The CDR3 coding sequence is TGTGCCAGCAGCCAAGAGGGGCGGATCTATGGCTACACCTTC. Protein: CASSQEGRIYGYTF.

This sequence joins TRBV6-5 and TRBJ2-6; the match to TRBD2 covers 7 bases. The ends lost 7 bases at V and 0 bases at J; junction bases unmatched: 3. The germline V gene has CDR1 MNHEY and CDR2 SVGAGI. The CDR3 spans 15 residues. The CDR3 sequence is CASTPGGSGANVLTF. Here the CDR3 DNA reads TGTGCCAGCACCCCGGGGGGCTCTGGGGCCAACGTCCTGACTTTC.

The chain joins TRBV19 to TRBJ2-3; the match to TRBD2 covers 9 bases. The junction had 3 bases not matched to a gene; V was cut back by 3 bases and J by 2 bases. The CDR3 length is 15 residues. Germline V CDR1 and CDR2: LNHDA, SQIVND (reference sequence). CDR3 protein: CASSIWTSVTDTQYF. The CDR3 DNA is TGTGCCAGTAGTATCTGGACTAGCGTCACAGATACGCAGTATTTT.

Only one count was recorded for this clone. The rearrangement joins TRBV9 to TRBJ1-1, with 8 bases fitting TRBD1. J lost 11 bases, V lost 0 bases, and 12 bases had no gene match. Germline-derived CDR1 and CDR2 are SGDLS and YYNGEE. This CDR3 spans 15 amino acids. CDR3 bases: TGTGCCAGCAGCGTAGGGGCTCTACAGGGGGTGCCGGCTTTCTTT. Translating it yields CASSVGALQGVPAFF.

The CDR3 protein is CASSPGQNNEQFF. For the CDR3, the DNA is TGCGCCAGCAGCCCGGGACAGAACAATGAGCAGTTCTTC. V is TRBV5-1 and J is TRBJ2-1; 7 bases are shared with TRBD1. V shed 4 bases and J 5 bases; nucleotides not matched to a gene: 3. Germline CDR1 and CDR2: SGHRS and YFSETQ. This CDR3 is 13 amino acids long.

The genes are TRBV7-9 and TRBJ2-7; D is unclear. V lost 4 bases, J lost 3 bases, and 7 bases lay in between. Germline CDR1 SEHNR, CDR2 FQNEAQ (reference sequence). The CDR3 extends over 12 amino acids. The CDR3 nucleotides are TGTGCCAGCAGCTCCCGAGACTACGAGCAGTACTTC. Amino acid sequence: CASSSRDYEQYF.

The chain carries TRBV10-3 and TRBJ1-5, with a weak D call TRBD1 (5 bases). The V end lost 3 bases, the J end lost 2 bases, and 11 bases lay between the germline ends. Germline V gene sequence: CDR1 ENHRY, CDR2 SYGVKD. The CDR3 covers 15 residues. The CDR3 spells CAISDDPGGNQPQHF. CDR3 sequence (DNA): TGTGCCATCAGTGACGACCCGGGGGGCAATCAGCCCCAGCATTTT.

The chain recombines TRBV4-1 with TRBJ2-5; TRBD1 or TRBD2 may be the D gene (5 bases each). The V and J ends lost 5 bases and 2 bases respectively, with 18 bases between them. Germline CDR1 MGHRA, CDR2 YSYEKL. The CDR3 spans 16 residues. The CDR3 nucleotides are TGCGCCAGCAGCACCCAGCGTGTGTGGGGGCAAGAGACCCAGTACTTC. Encoded protein: CASSTQRVWGQETQYF.

This rearrangement joins TRBV19 to TRBJ1-3, with no clear D. V dropped 6 bases and J dropped 2 bases, with 8 bases sitting between them. In germline, CDR1 is LNHDA, CDR2 SQIVND (reference sequence). The CDR3 is 13 amino acids. CDR3 region: CASRTVPGNTIYF. In DNA, the CDR3 is TGTGCCAGTAGAACAGTCCCTGGAAACACCATATATTTT.

The chain recombines TRBV30 with TRBJ2-2; the D gene is possibly TRBD1 (6 bases). The CDR3 contains 14 residues. V was cut by 4 bases and J by 5 bases, with 14 bases left in between. Germline V gene sequence: CDR1 GTSNPN, CDR2 SVGIG (reference sequence). The CDR3 region is CAWTTPGATGELFF. The CDR3 DNA reads TGTGCCTGGACTACCCCAGGGGCGACCGGGGAGCTGTTTTTT.

This chain links TRBV9 with TRBJ1-1; 7 nucleotides line up with TRBD1. Germline V gives CDR1 SGDLS, CDR2 YYNGEE. With V trimmed by 4 bases and J by 0 bases, 6 bases remained unmatched. The CDR3 consists of 15 residues. The chain's CDR3 is CASSPYDRVNTEAFF. DNA for the CDR3: TGTGCCAGCAGCCCATATGACAGGGTGAACACTGAAGCTTTCTTT.

V and J are TRBV6-5 and TRBJ2-7, with D unclear. Trimming pared 0 bases from V and 5 bases from J, leaving 11 bases between. Per germline, CDR1 MNHEY and CDR2 SVGAGI. The CDR3 spans 14 residues. The CDR3 DNA is TGTGCCAGCAGTTACTCGTATATGAGTGACGAGCAGTACTTC. It yields the protein CASSYSYMSDEQYF.

This chain joins TRBV9 and TRBJ1-1, with a weak D call TRBD1 (5 bases). Trimming took 2 bases from V and 3 from J, leaving 11 bases between them. The CDR3 is 14 residues long. The germline gives CDR1 SGDLS, CDR2 YYNGEE. The CDR3 here is CASSVDQGDTEAFF. Here the CDR3 DNA reads TGTGCCAGCAGCGTCGATCAGGGAGACACTGAAGCTTTCTTT.

This chain connects TRBV29-1 to TRBJ2-1; 7 bases line up with TRBD1. V was pared by 0 bases and J by 8 bases, with 7 bases of the junction left unmatched. Germline V gene sequence: CDR1 SQVTM, CDR2 ANQGSEA. There are 14 residues in the CDR3. CDR3 amino acids: CSVEDPRTGDEQFF. In nucleotides, the CDR3 is TGCAGCGTTGAAGATCCGAGGACAGGCGATGAGCAGTTCTTC.

The chain links TRBV19 to TRBJ2-1; 7 bases are a match to TRBD2. V gave up 5 bases and J gave up 5 bases; unmatched junction bases: 9. CDR3 length: 15 residues. The germline V gene has CDR1 LNHDA and CDR2 SQIVND (reference sequence). The CDR3 bases are TGTGCCAGTAGTGGGGGGAGGGGAGAAAACAATGAGCAGTTCTTC. It encodes CASSGGRGENNEQFF.

The rearrangement joins TRBV5-1 to TRBJ2-1; 11 bases align to TRBD1. The CDR3 has 16 residues. Germline CDR1 reads SGHRS; CDR2 reads YFSETQ. With V trimmed by 0 bases and J by 6 bases, 5 bases remained unmatched. The CDR3 loop is CASSLGGTGGGNEQFF. CDR3 nucleotides: TGCGCCAGCAGCTTGGGTGGGACAGGGGGTGGCAATGAGCAGTTCTTC.

The gene calls are TRBV27 and TRBJ2-1, with 10 bases that match TRBD2. Trimming removed 7 bases from V and 7 bases from J; junction bases left unmatched: 10. This CDR3 spans 15 amino acids. Germline CDR1 MNHEY, CDR2 SMNVEV (reference sequence). CDR3 sequence (DNA): TGTGCCAGCACCATCAGCGGGGGGGCCTTAAATGAGCAGTTCTTC. It is translated as CASTISGGALNEQFF.

The V and J genes are TRBV27 and TRBJ2-4, with D possibly TRBD1 on 6 matching bases. Germline CDR1 and CDR2: MNHEY and SMNVEV (reference sequence). V was trimmed by 5 bases and J by 4 bases, leaving 21 bases between them. The CDR3 consists of 17 residues. In nucleotides, the CDR3 is TGTGCCAGCAGTCTCTTTTTCCCCGGGACACAGAAAAACATTCAGTACTTC. It codes for CASSLFFPGTQKNIQYF.

The V and J genes are TRBV12-5 and TRBJ1-1; no clear D gene. In germline, CDR1 is LGHNT, CDR2 FRNRAP. This CDR3 region has 12 residues. V gave up 0 bases and J gave up 9 bases, with 8 bases separating them. CDR3 region: CASGLVTEKAFF. CDR3 bases: TGTGCTAGTGGTTTGGTTACTGAAAAAGCTTTCTTT.

The V call is TRBV7-9, the J call TRBJ1-2; possible D gene TRBD1, 5 bases. The V end lost 7 bases, the J end lost 4 bases, and 10 bases lay between the germline ends. The length of the CDR3 is 12 residues. Per germline, CDR1 SEHNR and CDR2 FQNEAQ (reference sequence). The CDR3, as DNA: TGTGCCAGCAACCGACAGTCCTATGGCTACACCTTC. Its protein is CASNRQSYGYTF.

Points on this clone: Other DNA sequences in the same sample also yield this CDR3. The chain carries TRBV9 and TRBJ1-1; TRBD1 aligns across 10 bases. Germline loops: CDR1 SGDLS, CDR2 YYNGEE. The V segment lost 3 bases and the J segment 1 base; nucleotides outside the gene matches: 3. CDR3 length equals 15 residues. CDR3 coding DNA: TGTGCCAGCAGCGCCCGGGACAGGGGGAACACTGAAGCTTTCTTT. Its translation is CASSARDRGNTEAFF.

The chain links TRBV6-1 to TRBJ1-1, with 8 bases aligning to TRBD1. V lost 2 bases to trimming and J lost 0 bases; unmatched junction nucleotides: 5. This CDR3 is 16 amino acids long. Germline V gene data show CDR1 as MNHNS and CDR2 as SASEGT. The CDR3 DNA reads as TGTGCCAGCAGTGAAAGGACAGGGAGGATGAACACTGAAGCTTTCTTT. Translation: CASSERTGRMNTEAFF.

V and J are TRBV28 and TRBJ1-2; weak D call: TRBD1 (5 bases). Trimming cost V 7 bases and J 2 bases, with 11 bases left between them. The CDR3 extends over 13 amino acids. Per germline, CDR1 MDHEN and CDR2 SYDVKM. As DNA, the CDR3 is TGTGCCAGCACCCTGGACACAAACTATGGCTACACCTTC. Translated: CASTLDTNYGYTF.

The chain is built from TRBV5-4 and TRBJ2-5; D is uncertain. Germline loops: CDR1 SGHNT, CDR2 YYREEE (reference sequence). The ends were cut back, 0 bases at V and 2 bases at J, with 8 bases in the middle. The CDR3 contains 14 residues. DNA of the CDR3: TGTGCCAGCAGCTTGGCGTCTATTCAAGAGACCCAGTACTTC. Amino acid sequence: CASSLASIQETQYF.

The chain has TRBV28 and TRBJ1-5; D remains ambiguous. CDR1 MDHEN and CDR2 SYDVKM come from the germline V gene. Between the trimmed V and J ends, which lost 6 bases and 1 base, there was a span of 13 bases. There are 15 residues in the CDR3. CDR3 bases: TGTGCCAGCAGGGCTTTGGGCGGGAGCAATCAGCCCCAGCATTTT. This codes for CASRALGGSNQPQHF.

There are a few counts of this clone. This rearrangement joins TRBV27 to TRBJ2-7; 9 bases are shared with TRBD1. In germline, CDR1 is MNHEY, CDR2 SMNVEV (reference sequence). This CDR3 is built from 16 residues. V trimming: 5 bases; J trimming: 3 bases; junction bases outside the gene matches: 11. The CDR3 region has the DNA TGTGCCAGCAGTCCGGACTTTGGGACAGGGTTCTACGAGCAGTACTTC. This codes for CASSPDFGTGFYEQYF.

This clone has only one observation. The chain links TRBV6-5 to TRBJ2-2, with D possibly being TRBD1 (5 bases). The CDR3 has 14 amino acids. The germline CDR1 and CDR2 sequences are MNHEY and SVGAGI. The V and J ends lost 6 bases and 0 bases respectively, with 8 bases between them. Here the CDR3 DNA reads TGTGCCAGCAGAAGGGGAACGAACACCGGGGAGCTGTTTTTT. Translation: CASRRGTNTGELFF.

The rearrangement links TRBV6-1 to TRBJ2-7; 7 nucleotides line up with TRBD1. V was pared by 1 base and J by 2 bases, with 5 bases of the junction left unmatched. The CDR3 is 15 residues long. Germline V gives CDR1 MNHNS, CDR2 SASEGT. CDR3 sequence reads: CASSEVSGQPYEQYF. The CDR3 DNA follows: TGTGCCAGCAGTGAAGTTTCGGGACAGCCCTACGAGCAGTACTTC.